This T cell receptor (beta chain) was sequenced in a study of cytomegalovirus exposure and HLA in healthy donors. General study findings and limits: Presence/absence analyses supposed approximately even sequencing depth among donors. Confirmation in vitro established that a few CMV-associated chains were specific for CMV antigens. Most of the CMV-associated TCR beta chains (in a later analysis) appeared to be HLA-restricted.

The CDR3 is 17 amino acids. Trimming took off 1 base at V and 1 base at J, with 17 bases between the two ends. The germline V gene has CDR1 SGHKS and CDR2 YYEKEE (reference sequence). A word on this clone: Its antigen remains unknown.

PCR used 60 Vbeta primers and 13 Jbeta primers. Some clones are missing from TCRdb's copy, which holds only in-frame ones; the method was immunoSEQ multiplex PCR. Among more than 150,000 clones listed, roughly 90% were seen once. This clonotype was sampled from a girl under two years old in good health and CMV-seronegative. The sequenced sample consisted of PBMCs. The J gene is TRBJ1-1, the V gene TRBV5-5; tentative D call: TRBD1 (6 bases). The CDR3 DNA reads as TGTGCCAGCAGCTTGCCCCCACTGGGACACACGAACACTGAAGCTTTCTTT. Its protein is CASSLPPLGHTNTEAFF.